These 21 T cell receptor beta chains originate from one sample sequenced in a study of cytomegalovirus exposure and HLA in healthy donors. PCR was performed using 60 Vbeta and 13 Jbeta primers. Libraries were prepared by immunoSEQ multiplex PCR; TCRdb keeps only in-frame clonotypes and omits some of them. The sample has about 160,000 clones, roughly 85% seen once. Material: PBMCs. Receptor source: a man aged 40-55 years in good health and CMV-seronegative.

The chain is built from TRBV30 and TRBJ2-1, with 7 positions matching TRBD2. From germline, CDR1 is GTSNPN and CDR2 SVGIG (reference sequence). This CDR3 comprises 14 residues. V gave up 5 bases and J gave up 0 bases; unmatched junction bases: 4. CDR3 protein: CAWGRGSSYNEQFF. CDR3 nucleotides: TGTGCCTGGGGGCGGGGGAGCTCCTACAATGAGCAGTTCTTC.

The V gene is TRBV19, the J gene TRBJ1-1, with D unclear. Germline V lookup: CDR1 LNHDA, CDR2 SQIVND (reference sequence). V was pared by 4 bases and J by 7 bases, with 13 bases between. CDR3 length equals 13 residues. Here the CDR3 reads CASSKEQRGEAFF. The CDR3 bases are TGTGCCAGTAGTAAGGAACAACGAGGTGAAGCTTTCTTT.

The chain couples TRBV15 to TRBJ2-2, with 7 bases that match TRBD1. The CDR3 extends over 15 amino acids. V trimming: 4 bases; J trimming: 5 bases; junction bases outside the gene matches: 7. CDR1 is LNHNV, CDR2 YYDKDF, per germline (reference sequence). The CDR3 DNA follows: TGTGCCACCAGCAACTCGGGACAGCTAACCGGGGAGCTGTTTTTT. Translation: CATSNSGQLTGELFF.

This clone was observed once. The chain is built from TRBV27 and TRBJ2-1, with D possibly being TRBD1 (5 bases). CDR1 and CDR2 (germline): MNHEY, SMNVEV (reference sequence). The CDR3 loop spans 14 amino acids. V lost 3 bases and J 4 bases, leaving 10 bases between the germline ends. This CDR3 is CASSFATAYNEQFF. The CDR3 DNA is TGTGCCAGCAGTTTCGCGACAGCATACAATGAGCAGTTCTTC.

The chain employs TRBV29-1 and TRBJ2-3; 8 bases map to TRBD1. This CDR3 contains 14 residues. Losses at the gene ends were 6 bases for V and 2 bases for J; bases not matched to a gene: 7. Germline CDR1 SQVTM, CDR2 ANQGSEA. The CDR3 protein is CSVSTGGDTDTQYF. DNA for the CDR3: TGCAGCGTCTCCACAGGGGGTGACACAGATACGCAGTATTTT.

The genes are TRBV6-8 and TRBJ2-7; D possibly corresponds to TRBD2 (6 bases). The V end lost 11 bases, the J end lost 7 bases, and 18 bases lay between the germline ends. The CDR3 length is 12 residues. CDR1 and CDR2 from the germline V gene are MNHGY and SAAAGT. The CDR3 region is CALGGADEEQYF. The CDR3 nucleotides read TGTGCCCTCGGAGGGGCAGATGAGGAGCAGTACTTC.

This clone showed up just once. This rearrangement joins TRBV6-1 to TRBJ2-7; the match to TRBD1 covers 8 bases. There are 12 residues in the CDR3. Germline CDR1 MNHNS, CDR2 SASEGT. J lost 5 bases, V lost 10 bases, and 7 bases had no gene match. The CDR3 DNA reads as TGTGCCATCCGACAGGGGTACGACGAGCAGTACTTC. The encoded protein is CAIRQGYDEQYF.

This clone was detected once. V gene TRBV5-1 combines with J gene TRBJ2-1; perhaps TRBD2 as D (7 bases). V lost 4 bases to trimming and J lost 4 bases, with 15 bases between them. CDR1 and CDR2 (germline): SGHRS, YFSETQ. This CDR3 is built from 15 residues. The CDR3 here is CASSPGGGRYNEQFF. DNA for the CDR3: TGCGCCAGCAGCCCGGGGGGCGGGAGATACAATGAGCAGTTCTTC.

The chain employs TRBV5-4 and TRBJ1-2; 9 bases align to TRBD1. The germline V gene has CDR1 SGHNT and CDR2 YYREEE (reference sequence). This CDR3 comprises 18 residues. V lost 0 bases, J lost 1 base, and 10 bases stayed unmatched. The chain's CDR3 is CASSLDRGRLKINYGYTF. CDR3 DNA sequence: TGTGCCAGCAGCTTGGACAGGGGGCGCCTCAAGATTAACTATGGCTACACCTTC.

V is TRBV28 and J is TRBJ2-7; 9 bases align to TRBD1. The CDR3 sequence is 15 residues long. Trimming took 6 bases from V and 5 from J; bases not matched to a gene: 11. Per the germline V gene, CDR1 is MDHEN and CDR2 is SYDVKM. This chain's CDR3 is CASRPGTGMYNEQYF. The CDR3 nucleotides read TGTGCCAGCAGACCCGGGACAGGGATGTACAACGAGCAGTACTTC.

The chain carries TRBV6-6 and TRBJ1-6; a possible D gene is TRBD1 (6 bases). CDR1 and CDR2 (germline): MNHNY, SVGAGI (reference sequence). V lost 5 bases and J 7 bases, leaving 12 bases between the germline ends. The CDR3 sequence is 14 residues long. CDR3 sequence (DNA): TGTGCCAGCAGTATGGCAGGGGACAATTCACCCCTCCACTTT. Translation: CASSMAGDNSPLHF.

This chain uses TRBV2 with TRBJ2-3; 7 nucleotides agree with TRBD1. The CDR3 has 14 residues. Trimming removed 8 bases from V and 4 bases from J; junction bases left unmatched: 9. CDR1 is SNHLY, CDR2 FYNNEI, per germline. The CDR3: CASGRMGTADTQYF. The CDR3 DNA is TGTGCCAGCGGCAGGATGGGGACAGCAGATACGCAGTATTTT. The full variable domain, completed using reference TRBV2 and TRBJ2-3, is EPEVTQTPSHQVTQMGQEVILRCVPISNHLYFYWYRQILGQKVEFLVSFYNNEISEKSEIFDDQFSVERPDGSNFTLKIRSTKLEDSAMYFCASGRMGTADTQYFGPGTRLTVL.

This chain joins TRBV6-6 and TRBJ2-7, with TRBD1 identical over 10 bases. From germline, CDR1 is MNHNY and CDR2 SVGAGI (reference sequence). V lost 7 bases and J lost 5; bases outside the gene matches: 11. The CDR3 extends over 15 amino acids. Here the CDR3 DNA reads TGTGCCAGCAAGCCGACGGGACAGGGGATAAACGAGCAGTACTTC. Encoded protein: CASKPTGQGINEQYF.

The genes are TRBV6-5 and TRBJ2-7; tentative D call: TRBD2 (5 bases). The V gene lost 6 bases and the J gene lost 3 bases, with 9 bases spanning the gap. The CDR3 sequence is 12 residues long. CDR1 is MNHEY, CDR2 SVGAGI, per germline. The chain's CDR3 is CASSRTGYEQYF. The CDR3 bases are TGTGCCAGCAGCCGGACTGGCTACGAGCAGTACTTC.

The chain couples TRBV19 to TRBJ2-5; D is uncertain. The assigned J gene may be wrong: the sequence end matches TRBJ2-7 better. This CDR3 comprises 15 residues. Per germline, CDR1 LNHDA and CDR2 SQIVND (reference sequence). The CDR3 sequence is CASSKPGSSSYEQYF. The CDR3, as DNA: TGTGCCAGTAGTAAACCGGGCTCTAGCTCCTACGAGCAGTACTTC.

The V call is TRBV9, the J call TRBJ1-1; no clear D. The V and J ends lost 4 bases and 3 bases respectively, with 10 bases between them. The length of the CDR3 is 13 residues. Germline loops: CDR1 SGDLS, CDR2 YYNGEE. Here the CDR3 reads CASSKQKDTEAFF. In nucleotides, the CDR3 is TGTGCCAGCAGCAAACAGAAGGACACTGAAGCTTTCTTT.

This clone was seen only a few times. This rearrangement joins TRBV29-1 to TRBJ2-3; 7 nucleotides match TRBD2. CDR3 length: 13 amino acids. Trimming took 5 bases from V and 5 from J; bases not matched to a gene: 7. Germline CDR1 is SQVTM and CDR2 is ANQGSEA. Written as DNA, the CDR3 is TGCAGCGTTCGCTTTCCGGGAGGAGATACGCAGTATTTT. This sequence encodes CSVRFPGGDTQYF.

The rearrangement joins TRBV6-5 to TRBJ2-7, with D unresolved. Trimming pared 6 bases from V and 3 bases from J, leaving 12 bases between. Per the germline V gene, CDR1 is MNHEY and CDR2 is SVGAGI. The CDR3 is made up of 13 amino acids. CDR3 region: CASRRPYSYEQYF. The CDR3, as DNA: TGTGCCAGCAGGCGTCCGTACAGCTACGAGCAGTACTTC.

This chain joins TRBV6-1 and TRBJ1-5; 9 bases map to TRBD1. Germline V CDR1 and CDR2: MNHNS, SASEGT. There are 16 residues in the CDR3. V lost 3 bases to trimming and J lost 6 bases; unmatched junction nucleotides: 9. The chain's CDR3 is CASSDGRDREGQPQHF. The CDR3, as DNA: TGTGCCAGCAGTGACGGCCGGGACAGGGAGGGTCAGCCCCAGCATTTT.

A word on this clone: One junction end disagrees with the germline gene, perhaps due to a read error. The chain combines TRBV7-9 with TRBJ1-5; D remains ambiguous. CDR1 is SEHNR and CDR2 is FQNEAQ in the germline V gene (reference sequence). The CDR3 has 15 residues. Here the CDR3 DNA reads TGTTCCAGCAGCTTAGGAGGTGCGGTGAATCAGCCCCAGCATTTT. Amino acids: CSSSLGGAVNQPQHF.

The rearrangement links TRBV28 to TRBJ1-4, with D unresolved. Germline lookup yields CDR1 MDHEN and CDR2 SYDVKM. V was clipped by 7 bases and J by 2 bases, with 5 bases between them. The length of the CDR3 is 12 residues. CDR3 in DNA: TGTGCCAGCAAGAGTACTAATGAAAAACTGTTTTTT. This translates into CASKSTNEKLFF.